The following is a TCR beta chain sequence with its context. This sample is drawn from a study of cytomegalovirus exposure and HLA in healthy donors. The germline V gene has CDR1 SNHLY and CDR2 FYNNEI. Trimming cost V 6 bases and J 4 bases; bases outside gene matches: 8. The CDR3 runs 15 residues. The PCR employed 60 Vbeta primers together with 13 Jbeta primers. Profiling relied on immunoSEQ multiplex PCR, and the TCRdb table lists in-frame clones only, not all of them. The sample yields some 160,000 clones, over 80% seen once. The source is a male donor in good health and CMV-seronegative. Sample: PBMCs. This chain links TRBV2 with TRBJ2-3; 9 bases align to TRBD1. The CDR3 is CASRPRTGDADTQYF. CDR3 DNA: TGTGCCAGCAGGCCCCGGACAGGGGACGCAGATACGCAGTATTTT.